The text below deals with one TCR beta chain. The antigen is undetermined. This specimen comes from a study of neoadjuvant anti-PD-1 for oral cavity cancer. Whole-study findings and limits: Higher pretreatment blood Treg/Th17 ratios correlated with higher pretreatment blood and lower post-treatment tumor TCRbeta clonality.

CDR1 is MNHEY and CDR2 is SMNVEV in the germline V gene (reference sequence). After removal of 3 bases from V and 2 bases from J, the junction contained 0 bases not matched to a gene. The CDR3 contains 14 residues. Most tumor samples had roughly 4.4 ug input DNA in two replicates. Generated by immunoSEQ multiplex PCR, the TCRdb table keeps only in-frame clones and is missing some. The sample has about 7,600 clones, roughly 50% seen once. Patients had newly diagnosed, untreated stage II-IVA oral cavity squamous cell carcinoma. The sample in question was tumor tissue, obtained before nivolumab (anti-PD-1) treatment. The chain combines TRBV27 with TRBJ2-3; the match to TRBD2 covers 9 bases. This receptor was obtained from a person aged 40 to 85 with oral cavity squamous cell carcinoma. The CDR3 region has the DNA TGTGCCAGCAGTTTGGGACTAGCCACAGATACGCAGTATTTT. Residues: CASSLGLATDTQYF.